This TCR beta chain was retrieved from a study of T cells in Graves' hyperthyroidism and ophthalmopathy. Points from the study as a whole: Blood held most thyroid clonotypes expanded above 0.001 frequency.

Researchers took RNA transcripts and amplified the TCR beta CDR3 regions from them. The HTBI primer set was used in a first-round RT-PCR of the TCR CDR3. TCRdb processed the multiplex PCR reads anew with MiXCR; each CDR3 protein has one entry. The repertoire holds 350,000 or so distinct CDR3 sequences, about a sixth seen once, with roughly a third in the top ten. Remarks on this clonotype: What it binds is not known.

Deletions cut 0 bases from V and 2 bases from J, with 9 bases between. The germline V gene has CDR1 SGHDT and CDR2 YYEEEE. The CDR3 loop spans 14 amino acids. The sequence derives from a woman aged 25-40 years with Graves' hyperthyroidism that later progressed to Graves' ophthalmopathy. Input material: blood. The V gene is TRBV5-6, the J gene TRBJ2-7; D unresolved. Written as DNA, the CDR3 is TGTGCCAGCAGCTTGGGGCAGTTGACCTACGAGCAGTACTTC. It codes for CASSLGQLTYEQYF.